These 15 T cell receptor beta chains were sequenced from one sample in a study of blood T cells in healthy people across ages. Sample-barcoded 5' priming and a J-beta primer mix drove a second PCR of roughly 6 to 12 cycles. TCRdb re-called the 5' RACE reads with MiXCR, one entry per CDR3 protein. The profile covers hundreds of thousands of distinct CDR3 sequences, with about 54% appearing a single time and over 35% taken by the ten largest. Sequenced: blood. The receptors were gathered from a man aged 55 to 69 in good health.

In this sample, this clonotype turned up many times. CDR3 region: CASSPSASTDTQYF. The CDR3 DNA sequence: TGTGCCAGCAGCCCTTCCGCTAGCACAGATACGCAGTATTTT. This chain joins TRBV11-2 and TRBJ2-3; D remains unclear. Germline CDR1 SGHAT, CDR2 FQNNGV. The CDR3 spans 14 residues. The V gene lost 5 bases and the J gene lost 0 bases, with 9 bases spanning the gap.

The V call is TRBV5-1, the J call TRBJ2-5; 13 nucleotides line up with TRBD2. Germline V lookup: CDR1 SGHRS, CDR2 YFSETQ. Trimming took 7 bases from V and 4 from J; bases not matched to a gene: 4. This CDR3 contains 14 residues. The CDR3 DNA is TGCGCCAGCGGCAGGACTAGCGGGGGAGAGACCCAGTACTTC. Protein: CASGRTSGGETQYF.

The J gene is TRBJ1-5, the V gene TRBV20-1; a possible D gene is TRBD1 (6 bases). Trimming shortened V by 6 bases and J by 5 bases, and 14 bases separated the two germline ends. Germline lookup yields CDR1 DFQATT and CDR2 SNEGSKA (reference sequence). The CDR3 consists of 13 residues. The CDR3 nucleotides read TGCAGTGCGAGAACAGGGAACTATCAGCCCCAGCATTTT. Translated: CSARTGNYQPQHF.

The chain combines TRBV20-1 with TRBJ1-2, with 11 bases identical to TRBD1. Per germline, CDR1 DFQATT and CDR2 SNEGSKA (reference sequence). The CDR3 runs 15 residues. Trimming at V came to 0 bases and at J to 5 bases, leaving 5 bases not matched to a gene. CDR3 sequence (DNA): TGCAGTGCTAGAGATCTGGGACAGGGGGTTTATGGCTACACCTTC. Translated, it gives CSARDLGQGVYGYTF.

This sequence joins TRBV20-1 and TRBJ1-4, with 11 nucleotides matching TRBD1. The germline gives CDR1 DFQATT, CDR2 SNEGSKA (reference sequence). The CDR3 covers 16 residues. J lost 7 bases, V lost 1 base, and 8 bases had no gene match. The CDR3 DNA follows: TGCAGTGCTAGAGCTGGTGAGGGACAGGGGGGTGAAAAACTGTTTTTT. Protein product: CSARAGEGQGGEKLFF.

In this sample, this clonotype turned up once. The DNA of the CDR3 is TGCAGTGCTAGAGATCGGGGAGACAGGGGCCCCGGTAGCGAAAAACTGTTTTTT. Encoded protein: CSARDRGDRGPGSEKLFF. The chain couples TRBV20-1 to TRBJ1-4, with 8 positions matching TRBD1. The CDR3 is 18 residues long. The trim removed 0 bases at V and 8 bases at J, leaving 17 bases unmatched. CDR1 DFQATT and CDR2 SNEGSKA come from the germline V gene (reference sequence).

The rearrangement uses TRBV29-1 and TRBJ2-7; D is perhaps TRBD1 (6 bases). The CDR3 covers 11 residues. Germline V lookup: CDR1 SQVTM, CDR2 ANQGSEA. With 4 bases removed from V and 4 bases from J, the gap between germline ends came to 8 bases. The CDR3 DNA is TGCAGCGTTGTGGGGACATACGAGCAGTACTTC. It specifies CSVVGTYEQYF.

This clonotype appeared a few times. This rearrangement joins TRBV3-1 to TRBJ2-5; no clear D gene. V lost 1 base to trimming and J lost 5 bases, with 14 bases between them. Germline lookup yields CDR1 LGHDT and CDR2 YNNKEL (reference sequence). The CDR3 is 15 residues long. CDR3 sequence reads: CASSQGRLIGETQYF. DNA for the CDR3: TGTGCCAGCAGCCAAGGTCGACTTATAGGGGAGACCCAGTACTTC.

In its sample, this clonotype was seen many times. The chain couples TRBV5-1 to TRBJ2-5; 8 bases match TRBD1. V dropped 4 bases and J dropped 1; count of bases not matched to a gene: 9. Germline values: CDR1 SGHRS, CDR2 YFSETQ. The CDR3 has 16 amino acids. The CDR3 here is CASSIGQGGPQETQYF. CDR3 DNA sequence: TGCGCCAGCAGCATAGGACAGGGTGGTCCCCAAGAGACCCAGTACTTC.

The chain is built from TRBV20-1 and TRBJ1-2, with 11 bases fitting TRBD1. Trimming removed 6 bases from V and 8 bases from J; junction bases left unmatched: 8. Germline-derived CDR1 and CDR2 are DFQATT and SNEGSKA (reference sequence). The CDR3 has 13 amino acids. The DNA of the CDR3 is TGCAGTGCGGCCGGACAGGGGGCGCGGGGCTACACCTTC. Protein: CSAAGQGARGYTF.

The chain uses TRBV29-1 and TRBJ2-3; TRBD2 agrees at 11 bases. From germline, CDR1 is SQVTM and CDR2 ANQGSEA. The CDR3 runs to 15 residues. The J segment lost 5 bases and the V segment lost 7 bases, leaving 11 bases of the junction unmatched. The CDR3 sequence: CSARALAGGVDTQYF. DNA for the CDR3: TGCAGCGCACGGGCCCTAGCGGGAGGCGTAGATACGCAGTATTTT.

This clonotype has just a few counts. The V gene is TRBV28, the J gene TRBJ1-2; D remains unclear. Germline CDR1 and CDR2: MDHEN and SYDVKM. Between the trimmed V and J ends, which lost 1 base and 7 bases, there was a span of 7 bases. The CDR3 length is 12 residues. CDR3 sequence (DNA): TGTGCCAGCAGTTTATCGGGGTTTGGCTACACCTTC. It codes for CASSLSGFGYTF.

Only a few counts were recorded for this clonotype. The rearrangement uses TRBV20-1 and TRBJ1-1; possible D gene TRBD1, 5 bases. The CDR3 extends over 15 amino acids. Germline V gene data show CDR1 as DFQATT and CDR2 as SNEGSKA (reference sequence). Between the trimmed V and J ends, which lost 6 bases and 2 bases, there was a span of 19 bases. Here the CDR3 reads CSAPQHPGPNTEAFF. CDR3 nucleotides: TGCAGTGCGCCTCAGCATCCAGGGCCAAACACTGAAGCTTTCTTT.

The gene calls are TRBV28 and TRBJ2-4, with D perhaps TRBD1 or TRBD2 (5 bases each). The CDR3 spans 13 residues. The germline V and J ends were trimmed by 1 base and 9 bases, with 10 bases remaining between them. Germline CDR1 and CDR2: MDHEN and SYDVKM. The CDR3 protein is CASSLSGTVIQYF. In DNA form, the CDR3 reads TGTGCCAGCAGTTTATCAGGGACGGTCATTCAGTACTTC.

J is TRBJ2-1 and V is TRBV5-1; 13 nucleotides align to TRBD2. The CDR3 covers 16 residues. The trim removed 4 bases at V and 5 bases at J, leaving 6 bases unmatched. Germline assignment: CDR1 SGHRS and CDR2 YFSETQ. In DNA form, the CDR3 reads TGCGCCAGCAGCCGGTCGACTAGCGGGGGGAACAATGAGCAGTTCTTC. Protein: CASSRSTSGGNNEQFF.